Listed here is a single T cell receptor beta chain. Only in-frame clones appear in the TCRdb table, and some are missing; sequencing was by immunoSEQ multiplex PCR. The sample includes hundreds of thousands of clones, roughly 98% of them seen just once. Deletions cut 5 bases from V and 4 bases from J, with 15 bases between. The germline V gene has CDR1 MDHEN and CDR2 SYDVKM. This CDR3 has 14 amino acids. This entry comes from a study of shared clonotypes between healthy human individuals. Positively selected for CCR7, the CD45RO-negative cells used as naive CD8 cells excluded terminally differentiated effector memory CD45RA+ cells.

This TCR came from a man aged 25-40 years in good health. The sample comprised naive CD8+ T cells sorted from blood. The genes are TRBV28 and TRBJ2-7, with a weak D call TRBD1 (5 bases). The CDR3 DNA sequence: TGTGCCAGCAGTCCAGGGTGGTTTGGGTACGAGCAGTACTTC. Protein sequence: CASSPGWFGYEQYF.